This T cell receptor beta chain was recorded in a study of T cells in Graves' hyperthyroidism and ophthalmopathy. Study outcomes and limitations: Within blood appeared most thyroid clonotypes that had expanded above 0.001. Ophthalmopathy was separated from stable hyperthyroidism by a 13 V-J model.

In this sample, this clonotype turned up a few times. Its antigen remains unknown. PBMCs came from about 10 ml fresh peripheral blood. Germline loops: CDR1 SNHLY, CDR2 FYNNEI. Trimming at V came to 5 bases and at J to 7 bases, leaving 10 bases not matched to a gene. CDR3 length: 15 residues. It was RNA transcripts that yielded the amplified TCR beta CDR3 regions. A set of HTBI primers served as the primers for a first-round RT-PCR of the TCR CDR3. One entry per CDR3 protein results from TCRdb running MiXCR on the multiplex PCR reads. This table has 650,000 to 750,000 distinct CDR3 sequences, approximately 15% appearing once.

The V call is TRBV2, the J call TRBJ2-1, with TRBD2 matching over 8 bases. The sequencing sample was made of blood. The sequence came from a woman in her late teens or twenties with Graves' hyperthyroidism. The CDR3: CASSPQREYRNEQFF. CDR3 DNA: TGTGCCAGCAGTCCTCAGCGGGAGTATAGGAATGAGCAGTTCTTC.